Listed below are T cell receptor beta chains from one sample, sequenced in a study of a mutant IDH1 vaccine in newly diagnosed glioma. Clones were read by immunoSEQ multiplex PCR, and TCRdb kept only the in-frame ones, dropping some. The sample yields about 64,000 clones, around 84% seen once. No antigen has been identified for these receptors. The specimen comprised PBMCs, sampled from a glioma patient whose treatment included an IDH1 peptide vaccine. The receptor set was obtained from a woman aged 45-59 years with glioma. Each CDR3 is given with its conserved first and last residue. D genes are given only for firm matches. The size of a clone is reported for some rows only, either as once, few or many, or as a class for expanded clones.

TRBJ2-7 NA TRBV27 NA CASSPWPRGSYEQYF TGTGCCAGCAGTCCCTGGCCCCGAGGGTCCTACGAGCAGTACTTC
TRBJ1-1 TRBD1 TRBV5-5 NA CASSRTGANTEAFF TGTGCCAGCAGCAGAACAGGGGCCAACACTGAAGCTTTCTTT
TRBJ1-5 NA TRBV19 NA CASGRGGEEPQHF TGTGCCTCGGGAAGAGGCGGTGAAGAGCCCCAGCATTTT
TRBJ2-5 TRBD1 TRBV25-1 many CASSGQGAVETQYF TGTGCCAGCAGTGGTCAGGGGGCTGTGGAGACCCAGTACTTC
TRBJ2-7 NA TRBV7-2 NA CASSLEKGSYEQYF TGTGCCAGCAGCTTAGAAAAGGGATCCTACGAGCAGTACTTC
TRBJ2-7 TRBD1 TRBV4-2 NA CASSQEGQGRYEQYF TGTGCCAGCAGCCAAGAGGGACAGGGGAGATACGAGCAGTACTTC
TRBJ2-7 TRBD1 TRBV5-1 NA CASSDRDRGYYEQYF TGCGCCAGCAGCGACCGGGACAGGGGATATTACGAGCAGTACTTC
TRBJ1-1 NA TRBV5-6 NA CASSFRTHQGAGTEAFF TGTGCCAGCAGCTTTAGAACACACCAAGGGGCAGGTACTGAAGCTTTCTTT
TRBJ2-3 NA TRBV5-1 NA CASSMRRGLSTDTQYF TGCGCCAGCAGCATGCGTCGGGGGCTGAGCACAGATACGCAGTATTTT
TRBJ1-1 NA TRBV6-6 once CASSANRYTEAFF TGTGCCAGCAGTGCCAACAGGTACACTGAAGCTTTCTTT
TRBJ2-1 NA TRBV5-3 NA CARSPLENEQFF TGTGCCAGAAGCCCACTCGAGAATGAGCAGTTCTTC
TRBJ2-7 TRBD1 TRBV11-3 NA CASSRGGTGGSEQYF TGTGCCAGCAGCCGAGGGGGGACAGGGGGCAGCGAGCAGTACTTC
TRBJ2-5 NA TRBV28 NA CASSLGELHNGQETQYF TGTGCCAGCAGTTTGGGCGAACTGCACAATGGTCAAGAGACCCAGTACTTC
TRBJ2-7 TRBD2 TRBV10-3 NA CAIGGRGDSREQYF TGTGCCATCGGGGGTCGGGGGGATTCGCGCGAGCAGTACTTC
TRBJ2-7 NA TRBV29-1 once CSVRRTPKAYEQYF TGCAGCGTGAGGAGGACCCCGAAGGCCTACGAGCAGTACTTC
TRBJ1-2 TRBD1 TRBV7-6 NA CASSDYRGYGYTF TGTGCCAGCAGCGATTACAGGGGGTATGGCTACACCTTC
TRBJ2-3 TRBD2 TRBV7-9 NA CASSFIGGGAKDTQYF TGTGCCAGCAGCTTTATTGGCGGGGGGGCAAAGGATACGCAGTATTTT
TRBJ2-3 TRBD1 TRBV9 NA CASSYWSGGMSADTQYF TGTGCCAGCAGCTACTGGTCAGGGGGCATGTCCGCAGATACGCAGTATTTT
TRBJ1-2 TRBD1 TRBV7-9 NA CASSTSGTGAPYGYTF TGTGCCAGCAGCACGTCCGGGACAGGGGCACCCTATGGCTACACCTTC
TRBJ1-1 TRBD1 TRBV28 few CASSLSRLWGQDITEAFF TGTGCCAGCAGTTTATCGCGGCTCTGGGGACAGGACATCACTGAAGCTTTCTTT
TRBJ2-3 NA TRBV10-2 NA CATQLGDTQYF TGCGCCACCCAACTTGGGGATACGCAGTATTTT
TRBJ1-2 NA TRBV11-3 few CASSSTNYGYTF TGTGCCAGCAGCTCTACTAACTATGGCTACACCTTC
TRBJ1-3 NA TRBV4-3 few CASSQDWGDAGNTIYF TGCGCCAGCAGCCAAGACTGGGGGGATGCTGGAAACACCATATATTTT
TRBJ2-7 NA TRBV29-1 NA CSVGTEPNEQYF TGCAGCGTCGGGACTGAACCTAACGAGCAGTACTTC
TRBJ1-1 NA TRBV6-5 few CASPAPPAEAFF TGTGCCAGTCCGGCCCCTCCAGCTGAAGCTTTCTTT